Shown below are 13 T cell receptor beta chains from a single sample sequenced in a study of breast tumors, draining lymph nodes, adjacent tissues (dated by TCRdb to the mid-2010s). The library was obtained by multiplex PCR. The sample was run on an Illumina HiSeq 2000. Starting from the raw public reads, TCRdb applied fastp trimming at Q25, assembled clones with MiXCR and retained in-frame beta chains. Entries are consolidated by CDR3 protein sequence, retaining the most common genes and DNA. A total of approximately 88,000 distinct CDR3 sequences appear in this sample, more than 25% of them only once. About 8% of the sample rests with the top ten. Lymph node samples were obtained from the axillary draining lymph nodes of breast cancer patients. The sequencing sample was made of axillary lymph node tissue. The origin of the receptors is a female donor with breast cancer. Some clones in this sample may be carry-over from other donors' samples.

Concerning this clonotype: The conserved closing phenylalanine or tryptophan is absent in this CDR3, likely reflecting a read error. The genes are TRBV19 and TRBJ2-1; possible D gene TRBD2, 6 bases. V lost 5 bases to trimming and J lost 4 bases, with 18 bases between them. Germline V lookup: CDR1 LNHDA, CDR2 SQIVND (reference sequence). The CDR3 spans 16 residues. This CDR3 is CASSLGRGKSYNEQFS. CDR3 nucleotides: TGTGCCAGTAGTCTAGGTCGGGGGAAATCTTACAATGAGCAGTTCTCC.

This clonotype was found many times. J is TRBJ2-3 and V is TRBV7-9; D gene uncertain. This CDR3 spans 14 amino acids. Germline-derived CDR1 and CDR2 are SEHNR and FQNEAQ (reference sequence). Trimming pared 5 bases from V and 0 bases from J, leaving 9 bases between. This CDR3 is CASSHSSSTDTQYF. In nucleotides, the CDR3 is TGTGCCAGCAGCCATTCTTCTAGCACAGATACGCAGTATTTT.

This clonotype was detected many times. This chain connects TRBV7-2 to TRBJ2-3, with TRBD2 identical over 14 bases. Germline CDR1 SGHTA, CDR2 FQGNSA. The CDR3 is made up of 15 amino acids. V dropped 4 bases and J dropped 8; count of bases not matched to a gene: 5. The CDR3 spells CASSWGLAGEGTQYF. CDR3 coding DNA: TGTGCCAGCAGCTGGGGACTAGCGGGAGAGGGTACGCAGTATTTT.

This clonotype was counted many times. The chain combines TRBV10-2 with TRBJ1-3; a possible D gene is TRBD1 (5 bases). Germline V gives CDR1 WSHSY, CDR2 SAAADI. The CDR3 covers 15 residues. Between the trimmed V and J ends, which lost 5 bases and 4 bases, there was a span of 15 bases. The CDR3 spells CASSITGDTGNTIYF. The DNA for the CDR3 is TGCGCCAGCAGTATAACGGGGGATACAGGAAACACCATATATTTT.

A note on this clonotype: A much larger clone lies a single base off, so this may be a read error. The chain employs TRBV7-2 and TRBJ1-2; no definite D call. Germline V gene data show CDR1 as SGHTA and CDR2 as FQGNSA. Trimming cost V 5 bases and J 5 bases, with 15 bases left between them. The CDR3 loop spans 14 amino acids. CDR3 sequence reads: CASSLRQRLYGYTF. The DNA for the CDR3 is TGTGCCAGCAGCCTACGGCAACGGTTGTATGGCTACACCTTC.

This clonotype occurred many times. The rearrangement links TRBV20-1 to TRBJ2-7, with TRBD2 matching over 15 bases. Germline V gene lookup returns CDR1 DFQATT and CDR2 SNEGSKA (reference sequence). The V and J ends lost 6 bases and 1 base, in that order; junction bases with no gene match: 4. This CDR3 has 15 residues. The CDR3 protein is CSARGLAGGSYEQYF. For the CDR3, the DNA is TGCAGTGCCAGGGGACTAGCGGGAGGATCCTACGAGCAGTACTTC.

This clonotype was seen at least ten times. J is TRBJ1-4 and V is TRBV6-1; 10 bases agree with TRBD1. This CDR3 has 15 residues. Per germline, CDR1 MNHNS and CDR2 SASEGT. Germline trimming cut 4 bases from V and 8 bases from J; bases unmatched to any gene: 7. CDR3: CASSARQGAGEKLFF. In DNA, the CDR3 is TGTGCCAGCAGTGCCCGACAGGGGGCTGGAGAAAAACTGTTTTTT.

Ten or more counts support this clonotype. The CDR3 DNA sequence: TGCAGTGCTTCCGGTGTGGAGACCCAGTACTTC. Translation: CSASGVETQYF. J is TRBJ2-5 and V is TRBV20-1; D is uncertain. The CDR3 is 11 residues long. The V end was cut by 5 bases, the J end by 5 bases, with 9 bases between. Germline V lookup: CDR1 DFQATT, CDR2 SNEGSKA (reference sequence).

A remark on this clonotype: This may arise from a read error, as a much more abundant clone is one base away. The J gene is TRBJ2-7, the V gene TRBV5-6, with 8 nucleotides matching TRBD2. Germline CDR1 reads SGHDT; CDR2 reads YYEEEE. The CDR3 has 16 amino acids. With 0 bases clipped from V and 6 bases from J, the junction kept 11 bases outside the gene matches. The CDR3 nucleotides are TGTGCCAGCAGCTTGGTGGGACCAGCGGGAGCGGGCGAGCAGTACTTC. The encoded protein is CASSLVGPAGAGEQYF.

In its sample, this clonotype was seen many times. The chain combines TRBV4-1 with TRBJ2-7, with TRBD1 matching over 8 bases. The V segment lost 3 bases and the J segment 10 bases; nucleotides outside the gene matches: 8. The CDR3 runs to 13 residues. Germline V lookup: CDR1 MGHRA, CDR2 YSYEKL. CDR3 loop: CASSQAGGTDQYF. CDR3 DNA sequence: TGCGCCAGCAGCCAGGCAGGGGGCACGGATCAGTACTTC.

As concerns this clonotype: Likely a read error: the CDR3 ends without its conserved phenylalanine or tryptophan. The chain has TRBV6-5 and TRBJ2-7; 9 bases match TRBD1. Trimming took 5 bases from V and 3 from J; bases not matched to a gene: 8. Germline lookup yields CDR1 MNHEY and CDR2 SVGAGI. The CDR3 extends over 15 amino acids. The CDR3 loop reads CASSHLPGQGYEQYL. In DNA, the CDR3 is TGTGCCAGCAGTCACTTACCGGGACAGGGCTACGAGCAGTACCTC.

This clonotype was counted ten times or more. This sequence joins TRBV10-2 and TRBJ2-7, with D perhaps matching TRBD2 (6 bases). Germline CDR1 WSHSY, CDR2 SAAADI. The CDR3 is 15 residues long. Trimming pared 4 bases from V and 1 base from J, leaving 14 bases between. CDR3: CASSVVAEVSYEQYF. CDR3 in DNA: TGCGCCAGCAGTGTAGTAGCGGAGGTTTCCTACGAGCAGTACTTC.

Worth noting for this clonotype: The DNA is left out, because the CDR3 cannot be placed on it with certainty; the CDR3 is given as TCRdb lists it. CDR3 residues: CASSFGDGSTFF. This chain uses TRBV7-2 with TRBJ1-1; TRBD1, the D gene given by the table, was not confirmed from the DNA. The CDR3 is 12 residues long, counting both termini. Germline CDR1 reads SGHTA; CDR2 reads FQGNSA.